This entry lists 27 T cell receptor beta chains sequenced from one sample in a study of T-cell memory formation after mild COVID-19. MiXCR was run by TCRdb on the 5' RACE reads, yielding one entry per CDR3 protein. There are 400,000 to 550,000 distinct CDR3 sequences in the sample; approximately 23% occur only once, and approximately 12% lies in the top ten. The material sequenced was PBMCs or a T cell subset sorted from them (not recorded which). These receptors were taken from an adult woman who had mild COVID-19 (a few samples of this study predate the infection). Cell type and time point are not known.

A few counts support this clonotype. The gene calls are TRBV29-1 and TRBJ2-1, with 8 positions matching TRBD2. The germline CDR1 and CDR2 sequences are SQVTM and ANQGSEA. The V and J ends lost 3 bases and 4 bases, in that order; junction bases with no gene match: 11. The CDR3 totals 16 residues. CDR3 protein: CSVEEVGGAVYNEQFF. The CDR3 nucleotides are TGCAGCGTTGAGGAGGTCGGGGGGGCCGTGTACAATGAGCAGTTCTTC.

This chain joins TRBV12-3 or TRBV12-4 and TRBJ2-1; 14 bases agree with TRBD2. The CDR3 runs 17 residues. With 1 base clipped from V and 7 bases from J, the junction kept 6 bases outside the gene matches. The CDR3 here is CASSLVRLAGGGNEQFF. CDR3 sequence (DNA): TGTGCCAGCAGTTTAGTGAGACTAGCGGGAGGGGGAAATGAGCAGTTCTTC.

At least ten counts were recorded for this clonotype. The chain recombines TRBV9 with TRBJ2-3; D uncertain. This CDR3 region has 12 residues. The germline V gene encodes CDR1 SGDLS and CDR2 YYNGEE. V dropped 3 bases and J dropped 4 bases, with 6 bases sitting between them. CDR3 nucleotide sequence: TGTGCCAGCAGCGCCGTTTCAGATACGCAGTATTTT. It translates to CASSAVSDTQYF.

The chain uses TRBV7-9 and TRBJ1-4; D gene uncertain. The V end was cut by 3 bases, the J end by 4 bases, with 12 bases between. Germline CDR1 and CDR2: SEHNR and FQNEAQ (reference sequence). The CDR3 contains 15 residues. CDR3 sequence: CASSFGDGSNEKLFF. CDR3 nucleotides: TGTGCCAGCAGCTTTGGGGATGGAAGTAATGAAAAACTGTTTTTT.

CDR3 region: CATSGPYGEQYF. CDR3 DNA: TGTGCCACCAGTGGACCCTACGGCGAGCAGTACTTC. The chain recombines TRBV24-1 with TRBJ2-7; D remains unclear. The V gene lost 5 bases and the J gene lost 6 bases, with 10 bases spanning the gap. Germline V lookup: CDR1 KGHDR, CDR2 SFDVKD. The CDR3 extends over 12 amino acids.

V gene TRBV30 combines with J gene TRBJ2-7; D not certain. The CDR3 sequence is 12 residues long. Germline CDR1 GTSNPN, CDR2 SVGIG (reference sequence). V was pared by 3 bases and J by 3 bases, with 9 bases between. The CDR3 DNA follows: TGTGCCTGGAGGGACCTAAGCTACGAGCAGTACTTC. Residues: CAWRDLSYEQYF.

This clonotype was seen only a few times. This rearrangement joins TRBV3-1 to TRBJ1-6; D is possibly TRBD1 (5 bases). Germline-derived CDR1 and CDR2 are LGHDT and YNNKEL (reference sequence). CDR3 length: 14 residues. V lost 1 base, J lost 9 bases, and 10 bases lay in between. The CDR3 loop is CASSQGLGGSPLHF. CDR3 in DNA: TGTGCCAGCAGCCAAGGACTGGGGGGTTCACCCCTCCACTTT.

This clonotype occurred many times. V and J are TRBV10-3 and TRBJ2-7; D is ambiguous. The CDR3 contains 15 residues. V shed 4 bases and J shed 3 bases, with 16 bases lying between them. Germline lookup yields CDR1 ENHRY and CDR2 SYGVKD. CDR3 in amino acids: CAISGTDSRNYEQYF. For the CDR3, the DNA is TGTGCCATCAGTGGAACCGACTCGAGGAACTACGAGCAGTACTTC.

The gene calls are TRBV5-1 and TRBJ1-6; D remains unclear. V shed 2 bases and J shed 8 bases, with 8 bases lying between them. This CDR3 is 13 amino acids long. CDR1 is SGHRS and CDR2 is YFSETQ in the germline V gene. The CDR3 reads CASSFSPDSPLHF. The CDR3, as DNA: TGCGCCAGCAGCTTTTCTCCCGATTCACCCCTCCACTTT.

The V gene is TRBV7-6, the J gene TRBJ2-1, with TRBD2 identical over 7 bases. The germline gives CDR1 SGHVS, CDR2 FNYEAQ. Unmatched junction bases numbered 9, after V lost 5 bases and J lost 5 bases. This CDR3 spans 15 amino acids. Here the CDR3 DNA reads TGTGCCAGCAGCAGGACCGCTAGCGGCCACAATGAGCAGTTCTTC. It encodes CASSRTASGHNEQFF.

This sequence joins TRBV7-3 and TRBJ2-1, with TRBD2 identical over 8 bases. The V gene's germline CDR1 is SGHTA and CDR2 FQGTGA. V gave up 0 bases and J gave up 12 bases; unmatched junction bases: 7. The CDR3 sequence is 14 residues long. CDR3 nucleotides: TGTGCCAGCAGCTTAACCCATAGCGGGGTGGCGCAGTTCTTC. This gives the protein CASSLTHSGVAQFF.

This CDR3 reads CASSEAGLDAFF. The CDR3 DNA reads as TGTGCCAGCAGTGAGGCTGGACTGGATGCTTTCTTT. This chain uses TRBV2 with TRBJ1-1; D call uncertain. The CDR3 is 12 amino acids. Trimming removed 3 bases from V and 11 bases from J, with 13 bases in between. From germline, CDR1 is SNHLY and CDR2 FYNNEI.

The rearrangement links TRBV12-3 or TRBV12-4 to TRBJ2-5; the match to TRBD1 covers 8 bases. The trim removed 6 bases at V and 4 bases at J, leaving 1 base unmatched. CDR3 length: 12 residues. The CDR3 loop is CASRDRGETQYF. The CDR3 DNA reads as TGTGCCAGCAGAGACAGGGGAGAGACCCAGTACTTC.

This clonotype occurred a few times. The CDR3 region has the DNA TGTGCCAGCAGCTTAGTTGACCGTAATCAGCCCCAGCATTTT. Protein: CASSLVDRNQPQHF. This sequence joins TRBV7-8 and TRBJ1-5; D remains ambiguous. Germline V gene sequence: CDR1 SGHVS, CDR2 FQNEAQ. V lost 1 base, J lost 4 bases, and 8 bases lay in between. CDR3 size: 14 residues.

The chain is built from TRBV2 and TRBJ1-2; a possible D gene is TRBD1 (6 bases). The germline gives CDR1 SNHLY, CDR2 FYNNEI. V dropped 8 bases and J dropped 0 bases, with 19 bases sitting between them. This CDR3 has 16 amino acids. Here the CDR3 DNA reads TGTGCCAGCGCAGAAATACACAGGGCAACTAACTATGGCTACACCTTC. As protein: CASAEIHRATNYGYTF.

This clonotype was counted a few times. The V gene is TRBV5-1, the J gene TRBJ2-7, with D perhaps TRBD2 (6 bases). V lost 3 bases to trimming and J lost 5 bases, with 24 bases between them. The germline V gene has CDR1 SGHRS and CDR2 YFSETQ. The CDR3 runs to 17 residues. CDR3 DNA: TGCGCCAGCAGCTCCGGGGGTCGGGAGAAGATGATTGACGAGCAGTACTTC. Its protein is CASSSGGREKMIDEQYF.

This clonotype was observed a handful of times. The CDR3 sequence: CASSSPSSVEQYF. The CDR3, as DNA: TGTGCCAGCAGCTCCCCCTCGTCCGTTGAGCAGTACTTC. The J gene is TRBJ2-7, the V gene TRBV7-9, with unresolved D. The V end was cut by 4 bases, the J end by 7 bases, with 14 bases between. This CDR3 has 13 amino acids. The germline V gene has CDR1 SEHNR and CDR2 FQNEAQ (reference sequence).

The chain recombines TRBV2 with TRBJ2-2, with TRBD1 matching 9 bases. Trimming cost V 6 bases and J 5 bases; bases outside gene matches: 7. Germline loops: CDR1 SNHLY, CDR2 FYNNEI. The CDR3 has 15 amino acids. The CDR3 reads CASRDRDRVTGELFF. As DNA, the CDR3 is TGTGCCAGCAGAGACCGGGACAGGGTTACCGGGGAGCTGTTTTTT.

This clonotype came up a few times. The chain is built from TRBV9 and TRBJ2-5; tentatively, D is TRBD1 (6 bases). The CDR3 has 16 residues. V lost 4 bases and J 5 bases, leaving 21 bases between the germline ends. In germline, CDR1 is SGDLS, CDR2 YYNGEE. The CDR3 region is CASSPWSGGAGETQYF. Here the CDR3 DNA reads TGTGCCAGCAGCCCCTGGAGTGGGGGCGCCGGGGAGACCCAGTACTTC.

This clonotype occurred a few times. This chain uses TRBV9 with TRBJ2-1, with D tentatively TRBD2 (6 bases). The V end lost 0 bases, the J end lost 3 bases, and 13 bases lay between the germline ends. The CDR3 loop spans 16 amino acids. Germline V CDR1 and CDR2: SGDLS, YYNGEE. The CDR3 region is CASSVGGDSGYNEQFF. The DNA of the CDR3 is TGTGCCAGCAGCGTAGGAGGTGATAGCGGCTACAATGAGCAGTTCTTC.

Here the CDR3 reads CASSLGVSSNNEQFF. Here the CDR3 DNA reads TGTGCCAGCAGCTTAGGGGTGTCTAGTAACAATGAGCAGTTCTTC. The rearrangement links TRBV7-9 to TRBJ2-1; D not resolved. The V gene lost 1 base and the J gene lost 5 bases, with 12 bases spanning the gap. The CDR3 extends over 15 amino acids. Per the germline V gene, CDR1 is SEHNR and CDR2 is FQNEAQ (reference sequence). Looking up the rest from reference TRBV7-9 and TRBJ2-1 gives the full variable domain: DTGVSQNPRHKITKRGQNVTFRCDPISEHNRLYWYRQTLGQGPEFLTYFQNEAQLEKSRLLSDRFSAERPKGSFSTLEIQRTEQGDSAMYLCASSLGVSSNNEQFFGPGTRLTVL.

This clonotype was detected a few times. V and J are TRBV6-5 and TRBJ2-1; 7 nucleotides agree with TRBD2. Losses at the gene ends were 11 bases for V and 0 bases for J; bases not matched to a gene: 22. The CDR3 runs 19 residues. Germline CDR1 reads MNHEY; CDR2 reads SVGAGI. This CDR3 reads CAVGNGGSSSWSSYNEQFF. CDR3 DNA: TGTGCCGTGGGCAATGGCGGGAGCTCTAGTTGGAGCTCCTACAATGAGCAGTTCTTC.

V is TRBV7-2 and J is TRBJ1-3; no clear D. Deletions cut 1 base from V and 0 bases from J, with 10 bases between. Germline lookup yields CDR1 SGHTA and CDR2 FQGNSA. The CDR3 consists of 16 residues. CDR3 amino acids: CASSLVDASSGNTIYF. The CDR3 bases are TGTGCCAGCAGCTTAGTTGACGCGAGCTCTGGAAACACCATATATTTT.

The rearrangement uses TRBV5-1 and TRBJ1-1; perhaps TRBD1 as D (5 bases). Germline V gives CDR1 SGHRS, CDR2 YFSETQ. The V and J ends lost 6 bases and 3 bases respectively, with 15 bases between them. The CDR3 sequence is 14 residues long. For the CDR3, the DNA is TGCGCCAGCACTCGACAGCCTGGGGACACTGAAGCTTTCTTT. It translates to CASTRQPGDTEAFF.

This clonotype was observed a single time. The V gene is TRBV7-2, the J gene TRBJ1-1, with a weak D call TRBD1 (5 bases). The CDR3 is 15 residues long. V lost 1 base and J lost 5, with 14 bases in between. In germline, CDR1 is SGHTA, CDR2 FQGNSA. The CDR3 DNA follows: TGTGCCAGCAGCTTAGAAGCAGGGCGGGGGACTGAAGCTTTCTTT. Amino acid sequence: CASSLEAGRGTEAFF.

This clonotype was counted once. This chain connects TRBV7-9 to TRBJ2-6; the D is unclear. CDR1 is SEHNR and CDR2 is FQNEAQ in the germline V gene (reference sequence). The V end was cut by 6 bases, the J end by 2 bases, with 11 bases between. This CDR3 contains 15 residues. CDR3: CASSSGVAGANVLTF. For the CDR3, the DNA is TGTGCCAGCAGTTCTGGTGTCGCTGGGGCCAACGTCCTGACTTTC.

V gene TRBV7-2 combines with J gene TRBJ2-3, with D perhaps given as TRBD1 or TRBD2 (6 bases each). Trimming took 1 base from V and 1 from J, leaving 12 bases between them. The CDR3 contains 16 residues. Germline V gene lookup returns CDR1 SGHTA and CDR2 FQGNSA. The CDR3 bases are TGTGCCAGCAGCTTAGTAGGGGGGCCCCGCACAGATACGCAGTATTTT. Amino acids: CASSLVGGPRTDTQYF. The variable domain in full, with the rest retrieved from reference TRBV7-2 and TRBJ2-3, is GAGVSQSPSNKVTEKGKDVELRCDPISGHTALYWYRQSLGQGLEFLIYFQGNSAPDKSGLPSDRFSAERTGGSVSTLTIQRTQQEDSAVYLCASSLVGGPRTDTQYFGPGTRLTVL.